A selection of T cell receptor beta chains follows, all from one sample in a study of T-cell memory formation after mild COVID-19. TCRdb independently ran MiXCR on the 5' RACE reads; one entry per CDR3 protein. The sample shows approximately 150,000 distinct CDR3 sequences, 6% to 7% of them seen only once. Specimen: PBMCs or a T cell subset sorted from them (not recorded which). The receptors stem from an adult woman who had mild COVID-19 (a few samples of this study predate the infection). Cell type and time point are not known. Each CDR3 is given with its conserved first and last residue. Fields, in order: CDR3 length, clone size, J gene, V gene, D gene, CDR3 DNA, CDR3 protein. D genes are given only for firm matches. Only some rows state a clone size, as once, few, many or a class for expanded clones.

length: 15; size: .; J: TRBJ2-7; V: TRBV6-6; D: TRBD2; DNA: TGTGCCAGCAGGGACCACACTAGCGGGAAGTACGAGCAGTACTTC; CDR3: CASRDHTSGKYEQYF
length: 16; size: many; J: TRBJ2-5; V: TRBV20-1; D: .; DNA: TGCAGTGCCCCCCTTAGGAGGGGGGGCCGGCAAGAGACCCAGTACTTC; CDR3: CSAPLRRGGRQETQYF
length: 15; size: few; J: TRBJ2-7; V: TRBV4-3; D: TRBD1; DNA: TGCGCCAGCAGCCAGGGGACAGGAGGTCCCTACGAGCAGTACTTC; CDR3: CASSQGTGGPYEQYF
length: 15; size: few; J: TRBJ2-6; V: TRBV12-3/TRBV12-4; D: .; DNA: TGTGCCAGCAGTCCGCGGACCTCTGGGGCCAACGTCCTGACTTTC; CDR3: CASSPRTSGANVLTF
length: 15; size: .; J: TRBJ1-6; V: TRBV4-3; D: .; DNA: TGCGCCAGCAGCCAAGAGGCAGGGAACAATTCACCCCTCCACTTT; CDR3: CASSQEAGNNSPLHF
length: 14; size: many; J: TRBJ2-7; V: TRBV5-1; D: TRBD1; DNA: TGCGCCAGCAGCTCCGGGACAGGGGGTTACGAGCAGTACTTC; CDR3: CASSSGTGGYEQYF
length: 15; size: .; J: TRBJ1-5; V: TRBV4-1; D: .; DNA: TGCGCCAGCAGCCAAGTCCTGGCCCCCAATCAGCCCCAGCATTTT; CDR3: CASSQVLAPNQPQHF
length: 14; size: .; J: TRBJ1-3; V: TRBV2; D: .; DNA: TGTGCCAGCACCCCTGGGGCCTCTGGAAACACCATATATTTT; CDR3: CASTPGASGNTIYF
length: 12; size: many; J: TRBJ1-2; V: TRBV20-1; D: .; DNA: TGCAGTGCTAGTAGGTCAGGGACCACCTACACCTTC; CDR3: CSASRSGTTYTF
length: 15; size: many; J: TRBJ2-5; V: TRBV4-1; D: TRBD2; DNA: TGCGCCAGCAGCCTTCCCACTAGCGGGGTAAAGACCCAGTACTTC; CDR3: CASSLPTSGVKTQYF
length: 14; size: many; J: TRBJ1-4; V: TRBV12-3/TRBV12-4; D: TRBD1; DNA: TGTGCCAGCAGTTTAAACAGGGGGCGTGAAAAACTGTTTTTT; CDR3: CASSLNRGREKLFF
length: 13; size: .; J: TRBJ1-3; V: TRBV10-3; D: .; DNA: TGTGCCATCAGTGTGGGCTCTGGAAACACCATATATTTT; CDR3: CAISVGSGNTIYF
length: 14; size: .; J: TRBJ2-3; V: TRBV19; D: .; DNA: TGTGCCAGTAGTAAGTCAAAAATCACAGATACGCAGTATTTT; CDR3: CASSKSKITDTQYF
length: 13; size: .; J: TRBJ1-1; V: TRBV18; D: .; DNA: TGTGCCAGCTCACCAGGGTTAGGCACTGAAGCTTTCTTT; CDR3: CASSPGLGTEAFF
length: 11; size: many; J: TRBJ1-1; V: TRBV3-1; D: .; DNA: TGTGCCAGCATTGGGGGCACTGAAGCTTTCTTT; CDR3: CASIGGTEAFF
length: 13; size: many; J: TRBJ2-7; V: TRBV7-3; D: TRBD1; DNA: TGTGCCAGCAGCCGGGACAGATACTACGAGCAGTACTTC; CDR3: CASSRDRYYEQYF
length: 12; size: many; J: TRBJ2-7; V: TRBV15; D: .; DNA: TGTGCCACCAGCAGGTCTCGGTACGAGCAGTACTTC; CDR3: CATSRSRYEQYF
length: 13; size: .; J: TRBJ2-2; V: TRBV20-1; D: .; DNA: TGCAGTGCTAGGACACAGGGATTCGGGGAGCTGTTTTTT; CDR3: CSARTQGFGELFF
length: 14; size: many; J: TRBJ2-7; V: TRBV6-6; D: .; DNA: TGTGCCAGCAGTTACCTGGCGGGGCCCTACGAGCAGTACTTC; CDR3: CASSYLAGPYEQYF
length: 13; size: .; J: TRBJ2-1; V: TRBV7-9; D: .; DNA: TGTGCCAGCGGCCCGGGAATGTACAATGAGCAGTTCTTC; CDR3: CASGPGMYNEQFF
length: 13; size: many; J: TRBJ1-1; V: TRBV7-9; D: .; DNA: TGTGCCAGCAGCCCGATACGCAACACTGAAGCTTTCTTT; CDR3: CASSPIRNTEAFF
length: 14; size: many; J: TRBJ1-5; V: TRBV7-2; D: .; DNA: TGTGCCAGCACCCCCGGGGGGGGAGGTCAGCCCCAGCATTTT; CDR3: CASTPGGGGQPQHF